This T cell receptor (beta chain) was sequenced for a study of T cells expressing NK-cell markers. Study in general: Seropositivity for HCMV was found in most of the eight sequenced donors, with one seronegative. Study outcomes and limitations: Expanded NKG2C+ T cell clones were not confirmed as HCMV-specific. Once again these clonotypes came out on top in the CD3+CD56-NKG2C+ fraction of several donors.

Germline loops: CDR1 SQVTM, CDR2 ANQGSEA. The CDR3 is 11 residues long. To note about this clonotype: The target antigen is unknown.

Template switching by 5'RACE with UMIs generated the TCR beta cDNA. From the 5' RACE reads, TCRdb lists one entry per CDR3 protein and no DNA. In total, the table holds about 390,000 distinct CDR3 sequences. The source of this sequence is a woman aged 45-65 years in good health. The chain joins TRBV29-1 to TRBJ2-1. Sequenced sample: blood T cells: a sorted CD56 or NKG2C T cell subset, CD4+ or CD8+ T cells, or bulk PBMC T cells (not recorded which). The CDR3 sequence is CSVLSYNEQFF.